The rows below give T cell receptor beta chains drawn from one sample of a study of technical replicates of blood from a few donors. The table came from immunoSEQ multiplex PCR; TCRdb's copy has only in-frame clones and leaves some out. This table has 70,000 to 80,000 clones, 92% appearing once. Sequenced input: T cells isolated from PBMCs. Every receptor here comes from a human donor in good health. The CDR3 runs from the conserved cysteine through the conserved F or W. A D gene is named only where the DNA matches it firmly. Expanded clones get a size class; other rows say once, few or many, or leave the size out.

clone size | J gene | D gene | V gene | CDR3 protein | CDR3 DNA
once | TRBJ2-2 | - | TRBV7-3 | CASSSSNSAGELFF | TGTGCCAGCAGCTCCTCTAACTCGGCCGGGGAGCTGTTTTTT
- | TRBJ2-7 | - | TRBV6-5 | CASSPGEAYEQYF | TGTGCCAGCAGTCCCGGGGAAGCCTACGAGCAGTACTTC
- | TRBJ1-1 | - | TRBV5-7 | CASSLGCGELRAFF | TGTGCCAGCAGCTTAGGCTGCGGGGAATTAAGAGCTTTCTTT
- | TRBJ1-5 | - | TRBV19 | CASSIRAGPEQPQHF | TGTGCCAGTAGTATACGCGCGGGGCCCGAGCAGCCCCAGCATTTT
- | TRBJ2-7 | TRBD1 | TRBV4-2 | CASSPGTGLYEQYF | TGTGCCAGCAGCCCCGGGACAGGCTTATACGAGCAGTACTTC
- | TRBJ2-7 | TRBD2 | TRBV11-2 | CASSSGGTSGRAYF | TGTGCCAGCAGCTCCGGTGGGACTAGCGGGAGGGCCTACTTC
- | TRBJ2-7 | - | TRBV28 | CASSFGQKPYEQYF | TGTGCCAGCAGTTTCGGACAGAAACCCTACGAGCAGTACTTC
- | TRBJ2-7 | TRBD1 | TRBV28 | CASSLTGTGVEQYF | TGTGCCAGCAGTCTCACCGGGACAGGGGTCGAGCAGTACTTC
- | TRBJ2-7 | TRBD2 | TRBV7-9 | CASSLEAGGISYEQYF | TGTGCCAGCAGCTTAGAAGCGGGAGGGATCTCCTACGAGCAGTACTTC
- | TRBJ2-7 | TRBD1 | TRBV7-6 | CASSQVVGTGAEQYF | TGTGCCAGCAGCCAAGTCGTTGGGACAGGGGCCGAGCAGTACTTC
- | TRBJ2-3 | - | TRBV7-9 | CASSFLYTDTQYF | TGTGCCAGCAGCTTTTTGTACACAGATACGCAGTATTTT
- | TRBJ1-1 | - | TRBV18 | CASSPSSTEAFF | TGTGCCAGCTCACCCAGTTCCACTGAAGCTTTCTTT
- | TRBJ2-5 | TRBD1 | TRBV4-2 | CASSQGDRDQETQYF | TGTGCCAGCAGCCAAGGGGACAGGGATCAAGAGACCCAGTACTTC
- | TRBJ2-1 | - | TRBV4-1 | CASSPGFTDNEQFF | TGCGCCAGCAGCCCCGGGTTTACCGACAATGAGCAGTTCTTC
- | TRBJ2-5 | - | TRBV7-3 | CASSLSGTETQYF | TGTGCCAGCAGCTTAAGCGGGACAGAGACCCAGTACTTC
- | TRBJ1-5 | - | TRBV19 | CASSIPLYQPQHF | TGTGCCAGTAGTATACCTCTGTATCAGCCCCAGCATTTT
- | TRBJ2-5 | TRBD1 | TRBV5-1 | CASSLGNRGGLETQYF | TGCGCCAGCAGTTTGGGGAACCGAGGGGGCCTAGAGACCCAGTACTTC
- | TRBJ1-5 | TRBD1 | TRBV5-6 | CASSLAMGQSNQPQHF | TGTGCCAGCAGCTTGGCAATGGGACAGTCCAATCAGCCCCAGCATTTT
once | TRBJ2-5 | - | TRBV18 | CASSPLQGEQETQYF | TGTGCCAGCTCACCATTACAGGGTGAGCAAGAGACCCAGTACTTC
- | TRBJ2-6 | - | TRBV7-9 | CASSLGPIDGANVLTF | TGTGCCAGCAGCTTAGGCCCTATCGATGGGGCCAACGTCCTGACTTTC
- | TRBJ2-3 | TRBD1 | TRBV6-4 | CARTLLGGLGTDTQYF | TGTGCCAGGACCTTACTAGGGGGCTTAGGCACAGATACGCAGTATTTT
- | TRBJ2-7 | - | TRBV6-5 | CASKDINYEQYF | TGTGCCAGCAAGGACATAAACTACGAGCAGTACTTC
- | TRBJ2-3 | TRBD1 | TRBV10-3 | CAITEGAPMDTQYF | TGTGCCATCACTGAGGGGGCCCCTATGGATACGCAGTATTTT
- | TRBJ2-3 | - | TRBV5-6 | CASSLEGRGYSDTQYF | TGTGCCAGCAGCTTGGAGGGCAGGGGATATTCAGATACGCAGTATTTT
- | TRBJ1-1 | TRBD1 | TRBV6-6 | CASSSIGGEAFF | TGTGCCAGCAGTTCTATAGGGGGCGAAGCTTTCTTT
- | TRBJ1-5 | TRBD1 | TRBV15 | CATSRDREGQPQHF | TGTGCCACCAGCAGGGACAGGGAAGGTCAGCCCCAGCATTTT
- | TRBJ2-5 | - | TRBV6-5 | CASSYGPNQETQYF | TGTGCCAGCAGTTACGGGCCAAACCAAGAGACCCAGTACTTC
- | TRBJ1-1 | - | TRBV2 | CASSPNLLGSGAFF | TGTGCCAGCAGTCCAAACCTCCTGGGGAGCGGAGCTTTCTTT
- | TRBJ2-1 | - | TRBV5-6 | CASSYHTFGDFSYNEQFF | TGTGCCAGCAGCTATCATACCTTCGGGGACTTCTCCTACAATGAGCAGTTCTTC
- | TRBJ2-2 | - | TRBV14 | CASSRQNTGELFF | TGTGCCAGCAGCCGACAGAACACCGGGGAGCTGTTTTTT
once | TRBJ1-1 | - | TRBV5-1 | CASSLSSIKNTEAFF | TGCGCCAGCAGCTTGTCTAGCATAAAGAACACTGAAGCTTTCTTT
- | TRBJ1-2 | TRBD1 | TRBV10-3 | CAIRDRANYGYTF | TGTGCCATACGGGACAGAGCTAACTATGGCTACACCTTC
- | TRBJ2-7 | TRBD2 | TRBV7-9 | CASSPGTSGHEQYF | TGTGCCAGCAGCCCAGGGACTAGCGGCCACGAGCAGTACTTC
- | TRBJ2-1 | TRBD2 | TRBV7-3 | CASSLQLASGRAGNEQFF | TGTGCCAGCAGCTTACAGTTGGCTAGCGGGAGGGCCGGCAATGAGCAGTTCTTC
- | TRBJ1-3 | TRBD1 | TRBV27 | CASSKTAGQSGNTIYF | TGTGCCAGCAGCAAAACCGCGGGACAGTCCGGAAACACCATATATTTT
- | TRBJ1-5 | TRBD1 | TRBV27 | CASSLTGDQPQHF | TGTGCCAGCAGCTTGACAGGGGATCAGCCCCAGCATTTT
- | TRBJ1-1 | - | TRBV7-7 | CASSRQINTEAFF | TGTGCTAGCAGCCGCCAGATTAACACTGAAGCTTTCTTT
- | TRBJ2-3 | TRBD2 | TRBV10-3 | CAIALASSTDTQYF | TGTGCCATAGCACTAGCGAGCTCTACAGATACGCAGTATTTT
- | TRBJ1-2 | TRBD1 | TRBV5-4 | CASSRRQGTNYGYTF | TGTGCCAGCAGCCGGAGACAGGGGACGAACTATGGCTACACCTTC
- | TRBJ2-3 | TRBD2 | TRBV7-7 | CASSLASGTDTQYF | TGTGCTAGCAGCTTGGCTAGCGGGACAGATACGCAGTATTTT
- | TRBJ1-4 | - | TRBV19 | CASSRGGEKLFF | TGTGCCAGTAGCCGGGGAGGGGAAAAACTGTTTTTT
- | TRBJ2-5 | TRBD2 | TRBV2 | CASRGAGEETQYF | TGTGCCAGCAGGGGCGCGGGAGAAGAGACCCAGTACTTC
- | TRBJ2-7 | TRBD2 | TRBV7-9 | CASSLLREGFQQYF | TGTGCCAGCAGCTTATTGCGGGAGGGCTTCCAGCAGTACTTC